The 25 T cell receptor beta chains in this list originate from one sample, sequenced in a study of blood T cell repertoires in COVID-19. Method: immunoSEQ multiplex PCR; TCRdb's copy keeps in-frame clones and lacks some. The table shows some 70,000 clones, with roughly 91% occurring only once. Sample: peripheral blood. Receptors originate from a man over 45 with active COVID-19.

The chain has TRBV5-5 and TRBJ2-3; TRBD2 matches 9 bases. V shed 2 bases, J shed 7 bases, and the junction held 5 bases outside the gene matches. The CDR3 runs 14 residues. Germline values: CDR1 SGHKS, CDR2 YYEKEE (reference sequence). CDR3 nucleotide sequence: TGTGCCAGCAGCTTTGGCGGGGGGGCCAATACGCAGTATTTT. Its translation: CASSFGGGANTQYF.

This clone was seen a single time. The V call is TRBV15, the J call TRBJ1-2, with 12 bases lining up with TRBD1. The CDR3 consists of 15 residues. Germline values: CDR1 LNHNV, CDR2 YYDKDF (reference sequence). V lost 4 bases to trimming and J lost 7 bases; unmatched junction nucleotides: 7. The CDR3, as DNA: TGTGCCACCAGCACCCTGGGGACAGGGGGCCGTGGCTACACCTTC. Its protein product is CATSTLGTGGRGYTF.

There are many counts of this clone. The rearrangement joins TRBV2 to TRBJ2-3; 9 positions match TRBD1. This CDR3 is built from 15 residues. Germline values: CDR1 SNHLY, CDR2 FYNNEI. With 4 bases clipped from V and 0 bases from J, the junction kept 2 bases outside the gene matches. CDR3 sequence reads: CASSAGTGSTDTQYF. The CDR3 nucleotides are TGTGCCAGCAGTGCCGGGACAGGGAGCACAGATACGCAGTATTTT.

The V call is TRBV3-1 (or the pseudogene TRBV3-2), the J call TRBJ2-5; 11 bases agree with TRBD2. This CDR3 has 17 amino acids. With V trimmed by 4 bases and J by 2 bases, 9 bases remained unmatched. CDR1 and CDR2 from the germline V gene are LGHDT and YNNKEL (reference sequence). The CDR3 sequence is CASSPETSGTPQETQYF. The DNA of the CDR3 is TGTGCCAGCAGCCCCGAGACTAGCGGGACTCCTCAAGAGACCCAGTACTTC.

J is TRBJ2-1 and V is TRBV4-3, with 9 bases fitting TRBD1. This CDR3 region has 16 residues. Trimming cost V 2 bases and J 6 bases; bases outside gene matches: 8. Per the germline V gene, CDR1 is LGHNA and CDR2 is YSLEER. Here the CDR3 DNA reads TGCGCCAGCAGCCAAACAGGGGGCGAGTTGGGCAATGAGCAGTTCTTC. As protein: CASSQTGGELGNEQFF.

The gene calls are TRBV4-3 and TRBJ2-7, with D perhaps TRBD1 (6 bases). The CDR3 sequence is 13 residues long. Germline V CDR1 and CDR2: LGHNA, YSLEER. V gave up 1 base and J gave up 6 bases, with 10 bases separating them. CDR3: CASSQGPGAEQYF. CDR3 DNA: TGCGCCAGCAGCCAAGGCCCAGGGGCCGAGCAGTACTTC.

The chain has TRBV5-8 and TRBJ1-3; 7 bases fit TRBD1. The CDR3 sequence is 17 residues long. Germline-derived CDR1 and CDR2 are SGHTS and YDEGEE. V gave up 3 bases and J gave up 4 bases; unmatched junction bases: 13. The CDR3 DNA reads TGTGCCAGCAGCTCGAACCCTGGGACAGTCGCCGGAAACACCATATATTTT. The encoded protein is CASSSNPGTVAGNTIYF.

V gene TRBV6-5 combines with J gene TRBJ1-5; 8 bases are shared with TRBD1. The CDR3 sequence is 15 residues long. Germline trimming cut 7 bases from V and 6 bases from J; bases unmatched to any gene: 11. The germline V gene encodes CDR1 MNHEY and CDR2 SVGAGI. CDR3 sequence reads: CASTPDRVVRQPQHF. The CDR3 nucleotides are TGTGCCAGCACCCCGGACAGGGTGGTTCGTCAGCCCCAGCATTTT.

The V call is TRBV30, the J call TRBJ1-1; D gene unclear. Trimming took off 1 base at V and 8 bases at J, with 11 bases between the two ends. CDR3 length: 12 residues. The V gene's germline CDR1 is GTSNPN and CDR2 SVGIG (reference sequence). The CDR3 DNA reads TGTGCCTGGAGTGCGAGAACGTACGAAGCTTTCTTT. Residues: CAWSARTYEAFF.

V gene TRBV2 combines with J gene TRBJ2-1; possible D gene TRBD2, 6 bases. V lost 6 bases and J 5 bases, leaving 11 bases between the germline ends. The CDR3 loop spans 13 amino acids. The germline V gene has CDR1 SNHLY and CDR2 FYNNEI. The chain's CDR3 is CASRRGRDNEQFF. CDR3 nucleotides: TGTGCCAGCAGGCGGGGTCGGGACAATGAGCAGTTCTTC.

This chain links TRBV3-1 (or the pseudogene TRBV3-2) with TRBJ2-5, with D possibly TRBD2 on 5 matching bases. Germline V CDR1 and CDR2: LGHDT, YNNKEL (reference sequence). The CDR3 runs 18 residues. The V gene lost 1 base and the J gene lost 5 bases, with 23 bases spanning the gap. Here the CDR3 DNA reads TGTGCCAGCAGCCAAGTCAGCGGCGGCCTCAACTGGAGGGAGACCCAGTACTTC. Translated, it gives CASSQVSGGLNWRETQYF.

The chain joins TRBV4-1 to TRBJ2-5; TRBD2 might be the D (5 bases). The germline V and J ends were trimmed by 5 bases and 0 bases, with 13 bases remaining between them. This CDR3 has 15 residues. The germline V gene has CDR1 MGHRA and CDR2 YSYEKL. CDR3 in DNA: TGCGCCAGCAGCAACACCCGCGGGTACCAAGAGACCCAGTACTTC. It encodes CASSNTRGYQETQYF.

The V and J genes are TRBV29-1 and TRBJ2-6; D remains unclear. Trimming removed 7 bases from V and 0 bases from J, with 10 bases in between. This CDR3 region has 14 residues. Germline CDR1 SQVTM, CDR2 ANQGSEA. CDR3 loop: CSAGESSGANVLTF. The CDR3 nucleotides read TGCAGCGCCGGAGAGTCCTCTGGGGCCAACGTCCTGACTTTC.

The gene calls are TRBV7-8 and TRBJ1-2; 9 positions agree with TRBD1. The germline CDR1 and CDR2 sequences are SGHVS and FQNEAQ. J was trimmed by 8 bases and V by 2 bases; bases with no gene match: 9. The CDR3 runs 15 residues. The CDR3 DNA follows: TGTGCCAGCAGCTTAACTCTACAGGGGGCTGTGGGCTACACCTTC. Its translation is CASSLTLQGAVGYTF.

V is TRBV24-1 and J is TRBJ2-1; TRBD1 might be the D (6 bases). Germline-derived CDR1 and CDR2 are KGHDR and SFDVKD. This CDR3 is 15 amino acids long. Trimming cost V 4 bases and J 1 base, with 10 bases left between them. CDR3 amino acids: CATSEGAGSYNEQFF. The CDR3 region has the DNA TGTGCCACCAGTGAGGGGGCAGGTTCCTACAATGAGCAGTTCTTC.

The V and J genes are TRBV18 and TRBJ2-3, with TRBD1 matching 10 bases. V lost 0 bases and J lost 6; bases outside the gene matches: 3. The CDR3 length is 15 residues. CDR1 and CDR2 (germline): KGHSH, LQKENI. CDR3 loop: CASSPPGTGADTQYF. CDR3 nucleotide sequence: TGTGCCAGCTCACCACCGGGGACAGGGGCCGATACGCAGTATTTT.

The chain combines TRBV30 with TRBJ2-7, with D maybe TRBD2 (7 bases). With 3 bases removed from V and 5 bases from J, the gap between germline ends came to 29 bases. The CDR3 runs to 18 residues. Germline V gene sequence: CDR1 GTSNPN, CDR2 SVGIG (reference sequence). The CDR3 sequence: CAWSALGGRASFKDEQYF. CDR3 nucleotides: TGTGCCTGGAGCGCCCTAGGGGGGAGGGCCTCGTTTAAGGACGAGCAGTACTTC.

The chain recombines TRBV7-3 with TRBJ2-2; 9 bases map to TRBD1. The V segment lost 4 bases and the J segment 10 bases; nucleotides outside the gene matches: 10. Per germline, CDR1 SGHTA and CDR2 FQGTGA. This CDR3 region has 15 residues. The DNA of the CDR3 is TGTGCCAGCAGCTCGGGACAGGGTCCGCGCGAGGAGCTGTTTTTT. Translated, it gives CASSSGQGPREELFF.

The V call is TRBV19, the J call TRBJ1-5, with 7 bases aligning to TRBD1. CDR1 is LNHDA and CDR2 is SQIVND in the germline V gene (reference sequence). J gave up 11 bases and V 6 bases, and 13 bases lay outside the gene matches. This CDR3 contains 14 residues. In nucleotides, the CDR3 is TGTGCCAGTAGCCTGGCGCGGGGCCAGGGGGCCCAGCATTTT. Its translation: CASSLARGQGAQHF.

The rearrangement uses TRBV7-2 and TRBJ2-5, with 11 bases identical to TRBD2. The germline CDR1 and CDR2 sequences are SGHTA and FQGNSA. The CDR3 is 14 amino acids. V shed 5 bases, J shed 3 bases, and the junction held 2 bases outside the gene matches. The CDR3: CASSKGLAEETQYF. The CDR3 DNA reads as TGTGCCAGCAGCAAGGGACTAGCGGAAGAGACCCAGTACTTC.

The V and J genes are TRBV19 and TRBJ1-1; no definite D call. The V gene lost 5 bases and the J gene lost 1 base, with 11 bases spanning the gap. The CDR3 consists of 14 residues. Germline lookup yields CDR1 LNHDA and CDR2 SQIVND (reference sequence). CDR3 sequence reads: CASSPPGGNTEAFF. The CDR3 nucleotides read TGTGCCAGTAGTCCCCCGGGAGGGAACACTGAAGCTTTCTTT.

This clone was detected only a few times. This chain joins TRBV7-9 and TRBJ1-1; 7 bases map to TRBD1. After removal of 5 bases from V and 0 bases from J, the junction contained 3 bases not matched to a gene. The CDR3 totals 14 residues. Germline V lookup: CDR1 SEHNR, CDR2 FQNEAQ (reference sequence). The CDR3 loop reads CASSPGQMNTEAFF. In DNA form, the CDR3 reads TGTGCCAGCAGCCCGGGACAGATGAACACTGAAGCTTTCTTT.

J is TRBJ1-1 and V is TRBV20-1; 7 bases are a match to TRBD1. CDR1 and CDR2 from the germline V gene are DFQATT and SNEGSKA (reference sequence). This CDR3 comprises 17 residues. V shed 3 bases, J shed 0 bases, and the junction held 13 bases outside the gene matches. The CDR3 sequence: CSASSAGRGAMNTEAFF. DNA of the CDR3: TGCAGTGCTAGTTCAGCGGGCAGGGGGGCCATGAACACTGAAGCTTTCTTT.

The V gene is TRBV24-1, the J gene TRBJ2-5, with 7 bases that match TRBD1. This CDR3 has 16 residues. V shed 2 bases, J shed 5 bases, and the junction held 10 bases outside the gene matches. Germline V gene lookup returns CDR1 KGHDR and CDR2 SFDVKD. The DNA for the CDR3 is TGTGCCACCAGTGATTCCCAAACAGGGGTCGGGGAGACCCAGTACTTC. This codes for CATSDSQTGVGETQYF.

The sample holds one count of this clone. The chain combines TRBV6-2 or TRBV6-3 with TRBJ1-1, with TRBD1 as a possible D gene (5 bases). The CDR3 consists of 15 residues. The V gene lost 0 bases and the J gene lost 0 bases, with 8 bases spanning the gap. Germline CDR1 reads MNHEY; CDR2 reads SVGEGT. The CDR3 sequence is CASSYSTVLNTEAFF. CDR3 sequence (DNA): TGTGCCAGCAGTTACTCGACAGTCTTGAACACTGAAGCTTTCTTT.